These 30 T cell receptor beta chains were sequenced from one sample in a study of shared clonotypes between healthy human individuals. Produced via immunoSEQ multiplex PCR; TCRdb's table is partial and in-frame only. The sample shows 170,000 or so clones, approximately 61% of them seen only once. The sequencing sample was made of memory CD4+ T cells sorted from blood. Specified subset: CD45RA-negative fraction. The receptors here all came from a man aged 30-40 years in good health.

The CDR3 here is CASSIRPQETQYF. The CDR3, as DNA: TGTGCCAGTAGTATCCGCCCACAAGAGACCCAGTACTTC. V gene TRBV19 combines with J gene TRBJ2-5, with D hard to call. Germline CDR1 LNHDA, CDR2 SQIVND (reference sequence). The V end lost 3 bases, the J end lost 2 bases, and 7 bases lay between the germline ends. The CDR3 has 13 residues.

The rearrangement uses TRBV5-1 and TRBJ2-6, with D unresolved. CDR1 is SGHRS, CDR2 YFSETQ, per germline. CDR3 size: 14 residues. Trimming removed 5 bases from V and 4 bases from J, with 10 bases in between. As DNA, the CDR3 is TGCGCCAGCAGACAACCGGGCGGGGCCAACGTCCTGACTTTC. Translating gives CASRQPGGANVLTF.

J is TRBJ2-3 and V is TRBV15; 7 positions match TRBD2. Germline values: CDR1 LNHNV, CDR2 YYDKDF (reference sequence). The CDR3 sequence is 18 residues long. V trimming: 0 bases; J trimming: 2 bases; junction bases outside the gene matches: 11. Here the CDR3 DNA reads TGTGCCACCAGCAGAGATTATGGGCTAGCGGCACTCACAGATACGCAGTATTTT. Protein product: CATSRDYGLAALTDTQYF.

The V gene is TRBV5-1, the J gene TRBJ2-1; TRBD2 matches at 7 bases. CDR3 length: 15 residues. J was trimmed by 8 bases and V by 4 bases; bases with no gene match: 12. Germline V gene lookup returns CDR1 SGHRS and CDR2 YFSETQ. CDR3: CASSGTGLRSYEQFF. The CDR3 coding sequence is TGCGCCAGCAGCGGCACGGGACTACGCTCCTATGAGCAGTTCTTC. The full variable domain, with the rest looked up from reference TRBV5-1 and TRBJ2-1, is KAGVTQTPRYLIKTRGQQVTLSCSPISGHRSVSWYQQTPGQGLQFLFEYFSETQRNKGNFPGRFSGRQFSNSRSEMNVSTLELGDSALYLCASSGTGLRSYEQFFGPGTRLTVL.

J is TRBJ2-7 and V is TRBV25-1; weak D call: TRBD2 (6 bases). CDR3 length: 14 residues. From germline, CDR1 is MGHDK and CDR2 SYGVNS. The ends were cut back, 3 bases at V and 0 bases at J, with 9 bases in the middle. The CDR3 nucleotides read TGTGCCAGCAGTGATTTCGGGGGCTCCTACGAGCAGTACTTC. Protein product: CASSDFGGSYEQYF.

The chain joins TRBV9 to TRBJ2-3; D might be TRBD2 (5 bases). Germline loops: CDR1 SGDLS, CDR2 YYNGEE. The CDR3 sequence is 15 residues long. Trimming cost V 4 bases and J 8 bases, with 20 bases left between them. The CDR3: CASSTTSDSRVTQYF. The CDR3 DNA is TGTGCCAGCAGCACTACCTCGGACTCGCGTGTTACGCAGTATTTT.

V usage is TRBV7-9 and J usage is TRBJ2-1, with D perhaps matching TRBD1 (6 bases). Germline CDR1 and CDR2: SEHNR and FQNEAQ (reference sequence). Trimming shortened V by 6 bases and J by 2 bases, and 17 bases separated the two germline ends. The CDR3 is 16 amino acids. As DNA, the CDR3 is TGTGCCAGCAGTTCTAGACTACGGACAGCCTACAATGAGCAGTTCTTC. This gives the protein CASSSRLRTAYNEQFF.

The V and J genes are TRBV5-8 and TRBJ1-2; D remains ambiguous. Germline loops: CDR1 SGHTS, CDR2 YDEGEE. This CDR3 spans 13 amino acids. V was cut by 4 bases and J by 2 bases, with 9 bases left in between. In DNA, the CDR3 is TGTGCCAGCAGCACCGGACGGAACTATGGCTACACCTTC. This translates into CASSTGRNYGYTF. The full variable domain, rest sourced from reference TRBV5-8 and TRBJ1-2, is EAGVTQSPTHLIKTRGQQATLRCSPISGHTSVYWYQQALGLGLQFLLWYDEGEERNRGNFPPRFSGRQFPNYSSELNVNALELEDSALYLCASSTGRNYGYTFGSGTRLTVV.

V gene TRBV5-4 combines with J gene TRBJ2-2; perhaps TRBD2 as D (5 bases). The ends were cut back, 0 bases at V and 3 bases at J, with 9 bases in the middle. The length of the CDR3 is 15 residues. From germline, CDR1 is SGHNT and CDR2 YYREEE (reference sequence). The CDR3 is CASSLAGSHTGELFF. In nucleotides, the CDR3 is TGTGCCAGCAGCTTGGCGGGATCCCACACCGGGGAGCTGTTTTTT.

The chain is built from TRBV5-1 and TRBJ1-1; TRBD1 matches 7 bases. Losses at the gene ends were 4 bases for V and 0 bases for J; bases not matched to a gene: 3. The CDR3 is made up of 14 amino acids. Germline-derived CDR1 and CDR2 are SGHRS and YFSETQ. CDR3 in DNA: TGCGCCAGCAGCCAACAGGGGATGAACACTGAAGCTTTCTTT. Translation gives CASSQQGMNTEAFF.

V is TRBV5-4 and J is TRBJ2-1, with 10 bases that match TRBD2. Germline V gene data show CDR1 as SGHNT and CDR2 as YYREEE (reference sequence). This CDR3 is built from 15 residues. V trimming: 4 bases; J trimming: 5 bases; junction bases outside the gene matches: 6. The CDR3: CASSPRGTSDNEQFF. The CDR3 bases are TGTGCCAGCAGCCCAAGGGGGACTAGCGACAATGAGCAGTTCTTC.

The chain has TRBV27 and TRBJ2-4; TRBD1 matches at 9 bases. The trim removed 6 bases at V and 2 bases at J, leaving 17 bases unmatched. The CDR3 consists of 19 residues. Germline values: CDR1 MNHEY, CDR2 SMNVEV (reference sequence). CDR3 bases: TGTGCCAGCAGGCCCAACCCCGGACAGGGGCACTCACCCAAAAACATTCAGTACTTC. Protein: CASRPNPGQGHSPKNIQYF.

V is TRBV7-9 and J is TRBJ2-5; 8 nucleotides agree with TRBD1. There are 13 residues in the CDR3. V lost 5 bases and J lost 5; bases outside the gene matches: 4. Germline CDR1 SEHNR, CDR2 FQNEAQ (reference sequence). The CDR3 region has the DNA TGTGCCAGCAGCCCGGACAGGGTGGAGACCCAGTACTTC. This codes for CASSPDRVETQYF.

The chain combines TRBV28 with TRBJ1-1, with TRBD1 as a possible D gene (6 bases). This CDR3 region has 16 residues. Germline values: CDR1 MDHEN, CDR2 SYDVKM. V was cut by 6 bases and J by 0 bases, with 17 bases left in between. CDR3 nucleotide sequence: TGTGCCAGCAGCCTACAGGGTCCCGCAATGAACACTGAAGCTTTCTTT. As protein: CASSLQGPAMNTEAFF.

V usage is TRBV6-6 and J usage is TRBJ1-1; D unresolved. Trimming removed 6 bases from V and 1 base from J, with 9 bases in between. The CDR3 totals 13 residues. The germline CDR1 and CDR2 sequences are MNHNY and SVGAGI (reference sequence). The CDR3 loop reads CASRPDKNTEAFF. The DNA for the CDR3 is TGTGCCAGCAGGCCCGACAAGAACACTGAAGCTTTCTTT.

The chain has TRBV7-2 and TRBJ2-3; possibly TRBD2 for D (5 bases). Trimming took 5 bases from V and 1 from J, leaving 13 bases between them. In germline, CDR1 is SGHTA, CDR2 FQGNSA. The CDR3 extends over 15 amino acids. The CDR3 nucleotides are TGTGCCAGCAGCCCAGCCGGTAGCGGCACAGATACGCAGTATTTT. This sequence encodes CASSPAGSGTDTQYF.

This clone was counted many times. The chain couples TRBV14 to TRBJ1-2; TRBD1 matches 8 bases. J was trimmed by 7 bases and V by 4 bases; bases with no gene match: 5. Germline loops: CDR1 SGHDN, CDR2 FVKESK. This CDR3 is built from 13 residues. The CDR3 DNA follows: TGTGCCAGCAGCCCCTCGACAGGGGCTGGCTACACCTTC. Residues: CASSPSTGAGYTF.

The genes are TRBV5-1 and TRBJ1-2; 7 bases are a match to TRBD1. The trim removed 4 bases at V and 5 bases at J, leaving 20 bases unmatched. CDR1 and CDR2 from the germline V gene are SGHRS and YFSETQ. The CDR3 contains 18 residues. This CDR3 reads CASSLSPGTALERYGYTF. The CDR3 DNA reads TGCGCCAGCAGCCTGTCCCCCGGGACAGCCCTCGAGAGGTATGGCTACACCTTC.

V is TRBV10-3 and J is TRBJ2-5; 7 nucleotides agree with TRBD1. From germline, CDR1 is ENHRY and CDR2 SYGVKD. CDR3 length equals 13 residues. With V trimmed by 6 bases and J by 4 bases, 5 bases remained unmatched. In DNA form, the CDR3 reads TGTGCCATCAGCGGAGGACAGGTAGAGACCCAGTACTTC. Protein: CAISGGQVETQYF.

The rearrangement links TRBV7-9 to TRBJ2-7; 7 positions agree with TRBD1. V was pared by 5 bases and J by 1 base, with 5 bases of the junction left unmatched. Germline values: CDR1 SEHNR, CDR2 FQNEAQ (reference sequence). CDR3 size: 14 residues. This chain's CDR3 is CASSTRDSSYEQYF. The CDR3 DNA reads TGTGCCAGCAGCACCCGGGACAGTTCCTACGAGCAGTACTTC.

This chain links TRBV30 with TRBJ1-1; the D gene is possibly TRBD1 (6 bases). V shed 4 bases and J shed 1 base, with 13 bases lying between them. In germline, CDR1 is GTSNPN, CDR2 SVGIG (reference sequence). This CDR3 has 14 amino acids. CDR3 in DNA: TGTGCCTGGACCACCGGGACACCGAACACTGAAGCTTTCTTT. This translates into CAWTTGTPNTEAFF.

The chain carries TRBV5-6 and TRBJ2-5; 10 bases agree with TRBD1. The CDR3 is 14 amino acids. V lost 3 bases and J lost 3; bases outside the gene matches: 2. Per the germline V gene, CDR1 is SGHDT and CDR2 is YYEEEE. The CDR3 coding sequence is TGTGCCAGCAGCTGGGACAGGGGCAAAGAGACCCAGTACTTC. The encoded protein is CASSWDRGKETQYF. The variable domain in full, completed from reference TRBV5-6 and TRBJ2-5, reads DAGVTQSPTHLIKTRGQQVTLRCSPKSGHDTVSWYQQALGQGPQFIFQYYEEEERQRGNFPDRFSGHQFPNYSSELNVNALLLGDSALYLCASSWDRGKETQYFGPGTRLLVL.

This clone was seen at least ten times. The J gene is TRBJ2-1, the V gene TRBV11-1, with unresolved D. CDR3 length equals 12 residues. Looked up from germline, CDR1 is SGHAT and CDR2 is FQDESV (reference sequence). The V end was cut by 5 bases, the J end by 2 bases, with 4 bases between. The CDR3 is CASSEPYNEQFF. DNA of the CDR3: TGTGCCAGCAGCGAACCCTACAATGAGCAGTTCTTC.

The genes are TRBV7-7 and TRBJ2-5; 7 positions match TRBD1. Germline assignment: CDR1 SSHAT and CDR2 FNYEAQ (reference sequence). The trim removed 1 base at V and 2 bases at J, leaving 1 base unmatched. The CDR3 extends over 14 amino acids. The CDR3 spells CASSLGGQQETQYF. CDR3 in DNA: TGTGCCAGCAGCTTAGGGGGACAGCAAGAGACCCAGTACTTC.

The CDR3 is CAISEVLDGATDTQYF. The CDR3 DNA reads TGTGCCATCAGTGAGGTCCTGGACGGGGCCACAGATACGCAGTATTTT. J is TRBJ2-3 and V is TRBV10-3; D may match TRBD1 or TRBD2 (5 bases each). CDR3 size: 16 residues. Per germline, CDR1 ENHRY and CDR2 SYGVKD. Trimming cost V 2 bases and J 2 bases, with 14 bases left between them.

The CDR3 spells CASSYRGLYNEQFF. The CDR3 DNA reads TGTGCCAGCAGTTACCGGGGGCTCTACAATGAGCAGTTCTTC. The V and J genes are TRBV6-6 and TRBJ2-1; D possibly matches TRBD1 or TRBD2 (6 bases each). The CDR3 length is 14 residues. Germline V gives CDR1 MNHNY, CDR2 SVGAGI (reference sequence). The ends were cut back, 2 bases at V and 3 bases at J, with 8 bases in the middle.

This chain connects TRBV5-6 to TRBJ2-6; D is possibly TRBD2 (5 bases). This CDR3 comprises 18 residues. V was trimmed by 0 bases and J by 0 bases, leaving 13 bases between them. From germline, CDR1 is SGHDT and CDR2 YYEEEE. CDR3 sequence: CASSLDAGSVSGANVLTF. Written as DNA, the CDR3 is TGTGCCAGCAGCTTGGACGCTGGTAGCGTCTCTGGGGCCAACGTCCTGACTTTC.

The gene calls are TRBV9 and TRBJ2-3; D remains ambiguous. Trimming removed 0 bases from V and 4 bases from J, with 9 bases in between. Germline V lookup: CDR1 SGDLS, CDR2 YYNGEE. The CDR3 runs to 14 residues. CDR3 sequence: CASSVGPVADTQYF. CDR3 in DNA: TGTGCCAGCAGCGTAGGGCCAGTTGCAGATACGCAGTATTTT. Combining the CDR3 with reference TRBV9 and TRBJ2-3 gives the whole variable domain DSGVTQTPKHLITATGQRVTLRCSPRSGDLSVYWYQQSLDQGLQFLIQYYNGEERAKGNILERFSAQQFPDLHSELNLSSLELGDSALYFCASSVGPVADTQYFGPGTRLTVL.

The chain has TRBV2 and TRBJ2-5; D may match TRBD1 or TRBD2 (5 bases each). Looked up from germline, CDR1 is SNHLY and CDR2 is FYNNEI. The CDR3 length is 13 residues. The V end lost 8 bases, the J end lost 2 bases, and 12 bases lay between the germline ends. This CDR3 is CASGRGAQETQYF. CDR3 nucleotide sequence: TGTGCCAGCGGGAGAGGGGCGCAAGAGACCCAGTACTTC. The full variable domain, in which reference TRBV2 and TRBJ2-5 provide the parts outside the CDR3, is EPEVTQTPSHQVTQMGQEVILRCVPISNHLYFYWYRQILGQKVEFLVSFYNNEISEKSEIFDDQFSVERPDGSNFTLKIRSTKLEDSAMYFCASGRGAQETQYFGPGTRLLVL.

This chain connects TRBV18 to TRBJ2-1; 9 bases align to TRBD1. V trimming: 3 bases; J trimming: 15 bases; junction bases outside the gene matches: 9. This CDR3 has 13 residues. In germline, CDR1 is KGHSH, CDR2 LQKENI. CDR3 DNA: TGTGCCAGCTCACCGGGTGCCGGGACAGGGACGTTCTTC. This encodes CASSPGAGTGTFF. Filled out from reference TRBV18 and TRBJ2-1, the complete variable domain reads NAGVMQNPRHLVRRRGQEARLRCSPMKGHSHVYWYRQLPEEGLKFMVYLQKENIIDESGMPKERFSAEFPKEGPSILRIQQVVRGDSAAYFCASSPGAGTGTFFGPGTRLTVL.